This note documents a single T cell receptor beta chain sequence. This entry belongs to a study of shared T cell receptors in the human thymus. Here immunoSEQ multiplex PCR was the method, and the copy in TCRdb shows in-frame clones only, minus some. Of hundreds of thousands of clones listed, approximately 85% are singletons. Unmatched junction bases numbered 5, after V lost 6 bases and J lost 2 bases. From germline, CDR1 is LNHDA and CDR2 SQIVND (reference sequence). The length of the CDR3 is 14 residues. These same data were also listed under a study on human thymus T cells. That publication notes: Resections from corrective heart surgery provided thymus tissue.

The TCR was taken from a girl under three years old with a congenital heart defect. Specimen: thymocytes. The chain carries TRBV19 and TRBJ2-7, with 9 bases fitting TRBD1. The chain's CDR3 is CASSGQGRPYEQYF. DNA of the CDR3: TGTGCCAGTAGCGGACAGGGGAGGCCCTACGAGCAGTACTTC.